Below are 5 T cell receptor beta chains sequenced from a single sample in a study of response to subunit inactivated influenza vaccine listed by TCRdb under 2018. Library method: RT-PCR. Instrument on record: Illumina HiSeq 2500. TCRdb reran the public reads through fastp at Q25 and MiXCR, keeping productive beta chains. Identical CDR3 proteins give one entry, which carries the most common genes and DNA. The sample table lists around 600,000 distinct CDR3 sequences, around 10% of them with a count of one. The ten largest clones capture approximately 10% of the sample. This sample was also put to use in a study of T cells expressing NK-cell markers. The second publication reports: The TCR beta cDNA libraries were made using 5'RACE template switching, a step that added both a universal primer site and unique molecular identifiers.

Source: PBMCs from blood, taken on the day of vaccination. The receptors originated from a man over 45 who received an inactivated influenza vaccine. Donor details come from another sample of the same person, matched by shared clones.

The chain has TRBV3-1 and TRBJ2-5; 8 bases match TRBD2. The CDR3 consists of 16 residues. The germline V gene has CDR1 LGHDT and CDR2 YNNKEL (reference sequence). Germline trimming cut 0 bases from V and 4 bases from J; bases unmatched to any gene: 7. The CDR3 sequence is CASSQEFAAGAETQYF. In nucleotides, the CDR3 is TGTGCCAGCAGCCAAGAGTTCGCAGCGGGAGCAGAGACCCAGTACTTC.

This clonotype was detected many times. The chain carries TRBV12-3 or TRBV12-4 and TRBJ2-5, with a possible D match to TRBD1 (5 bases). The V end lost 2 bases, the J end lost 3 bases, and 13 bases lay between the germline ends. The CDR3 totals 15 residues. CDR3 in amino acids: CASSLTPGMEETQYF. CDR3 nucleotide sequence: TGTGCCAGCAGTTTAACCCCAGGGATGGAAGAGACCCAGTACTTC.

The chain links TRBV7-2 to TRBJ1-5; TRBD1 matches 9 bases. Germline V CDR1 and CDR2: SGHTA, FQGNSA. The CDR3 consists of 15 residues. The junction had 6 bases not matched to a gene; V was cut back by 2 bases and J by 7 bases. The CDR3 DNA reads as TGTGCCAGCAGCTTATTTTCGGACAGGGGACAGCCCCAGCATTTT. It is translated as CASSLFSDRGQPQHF.

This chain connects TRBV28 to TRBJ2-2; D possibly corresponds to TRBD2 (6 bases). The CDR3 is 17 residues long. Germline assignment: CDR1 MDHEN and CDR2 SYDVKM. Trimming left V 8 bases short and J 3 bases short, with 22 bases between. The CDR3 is CASLMGQGLIYTGELFF. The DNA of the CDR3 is TGTGCCAGCCTCATGGGTCAGGGACTCATATACACCGGGGAGCTGTTTTTT.

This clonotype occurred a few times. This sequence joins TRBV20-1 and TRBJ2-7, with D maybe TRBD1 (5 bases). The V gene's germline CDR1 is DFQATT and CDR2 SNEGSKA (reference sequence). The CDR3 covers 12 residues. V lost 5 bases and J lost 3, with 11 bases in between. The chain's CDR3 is CSAGQDNYEQYF. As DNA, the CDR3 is TGCAGTGCTGGGCAGGACAACTACGAGCAGTACTTC.